The entry below gives a single T cell receptor (beta chain) sequence along with its context. The sample belongs to a study of blood T cell repertoires in COVID-19. Study context: Sources were T cells, B-cell-depleted T cells, or PBMCs; the material itself was cDNA or gDNA.

J was trimmed by 0 bases and V by 4 bases; bases with no gene match: 7. This CDR3 region has 16 residues. The germline V gene has CDR1 MNHEY and CDR2 SVGEGT. TCRdb's table, derived via immunoSEQ multiplex PCR, lists solely in-frame clones and lacks some. The sample lists roughly 300,000 clones, more than 75% seen once, with around 1.5% in the top ten. This chain connects TRBV6-2 or TRBV6-3 to TRBJ1-2, with 8 bases that match TRBD1. The sequencing sample was made of peripheral blood. The TCR was taken from a woman between 45 and 65 years old with acute or convalescent COVID-19. The CDR3 spells CASSWGQDTSNYGYTF. The CDR3 region has the DNA TGTGCCAGCAGTTGGGGACAGGACACTTCTAACTATGGCTACACCTTC.